Presented here are 8 T cell receptor beta chains from one specimen sequenced in a study of OX40 agonist ivuxolimab in advanced cancers. TCRdb's copy holds only in-frame clones and misses some; the assay was immunoSEQ multiplex PCR. The top ten hold about a sixth of the sample, which has around 40,000 clones, under 90% seen once. This specimen consisted of CD4+ or CD8+ T cells sorted from blood, obtained in a trial of the OX40 agonist ivuxolimab. The source is an adult with an advanced solid tumor such as melanoma, head and neck, liver or kidney cancer.

The V gene is TRBV6-6, the J gene TRBJ2-5; D is ambiguous. V dropped 8 bases and J dropped 1 base, with 11 bases sitting between them. The CDR3 length is 13 residues. Germline CDR1 reads MNHNY; CDR2 reads SVGAGI (reference sequence). The CDR3 bases are TGTGCCAGCCTCTCCACCCTCCAAGAGACCCAGTACTTC. Translating gives CASLSTLQETQYF.

This clone counts as medium-sized (0.01 to 0.1%). The chain uses TRBV4-1 and TRBJ2-7; no clear D gene. V lost 3 bases to trimming and J lost 3 bases, with 12 bases between them. The CDR3 has 14 residues. Germline loops: CDR1 MGHRA, CDR2 YSYEKL. This chain's CDR3 is CASSQGDLHYEQYF. CDR3 nucleotides: TGCGCCAGCAGCCAGGGCGACTTACACTACGAGCAGTACTTC.

This clone was observed many times. V and J are TRBV19 and TRBJ1-6; D gene ambiguous. CDR1 LNHDA and CDR2 SQIVND come from the germline V gene (reference sequence). V lost 5 bases and J lost 10, with 18 bases in between. The CDR3 length is 15 residues. The CDR3, as DNA: TGTGCCAGTAGTCCAGGACGACAACCCAGCTCACCCCTCCACTTT. It encodes CASSPGRQPSSPLHF. Filled out from reference TRBV19 and TRBJ1-6, the complete variable domain reads DGGITQSPKYLFRKEGQNVTLSCEQNLNHDAMYWYRQDPGQGLRLIYYSQIVNDFQKGDIAEGYSVSREKKESFPLTVTSAQKNPTAFYLCASSPGRQPSSPLHFGNGTRLTVT.

The rearrangement links TRBV2 to TRBJ2-5, with D maybe TRBD1 (5 bases). This CDR3 comprises 13 residues. Trimming took off 11 bases at V and 4 bases at J, with 17 bases between the two ends. Germline values: CDR1 SNHLY, CDR2 FYNNEI. Written as DNA, the CDR3 is TGTGCCTCCCGATCCCTTCAGGGAGAGACCCAGTACTTC. Encoded protein: CASRSLQGETQYF.

The chain links TRBV7-6 to TRBJ2-5; tentatively, D is TRBD2 (6 bases). V was shortened by 4 bases and J by 0 bases, with 9 bases between the two germline ends. Germline loops: CDR1 SGHVS, CDR2 FNYEAQ. The CDR3 consists of 14 residues. As DNA, the CDR3 is TGTGCCAGCAGCTCCTGGGGGGACCAAGAGACCCAGTACTTC. Protein sequence: CASSSWGDQETQYF.

J is TRBJ2-3 and V is TRBV2, with D perhaps matching TRBD1 or TRBD2 (6 bases each). This CDR3 spans 14 amino acids. V was cut by 10 bases and J by 3 bases, with 17 bases left in between. Per germline, CDR1 SNHLY and CDR2 FYNNEI. As DNA, the CDR3 is TGTGCCATCCTTCTAGAAGGGGGGACAGATACGCAGTATTTT. It encodes CAILLEGGTDTQYF.

This sequence joins TRBV6-5 and TRBJ1-1; possibly TRBD1 for D (5 bases). This CDR3 region has 14 residues. The germline V gene encodes CDR1 MNHEY and CDR2 SVGAGI. The V end lost 6 bases, the J end lost 1 base, and 12 bases lay between the germline ends. CDR3 loop: CASSGLQGNTEAFF. Written as DNA, the CDR3 is TGTGCCAGCAGCGGGCTGCAGGGGAACACTGAAGCTTTCTTT.

The rearrangement uses TRBV11-3 and TRBJ2-7, with 8 bases that match TRBD2. V was clipped by 5 bases and J by 2 bases; unmatched bases: 5. The V gene's germline CDR1 is SGHNT and CDR2 YENEEA. The CDR3 runs to 14 residues. CDR3 nucleotide sequence: TGTGCCAGCAGCCCAACTAGCGGTACCTACGAGCAGTACTTC. This sequence encodes CASSPTSGTYEQYF. The full variable domain, completed using reference TRBV11-3 and TRBJ2-7, is EAGVVQSPRYKIIEKKQPVAFWCNPISGHNTLYWYLQNLGQGPELLIRYENEEAVDDSQLPKDRFSAERLKGVDSTLKIQPAELGDSAVYLCASSPTSGTYEQYFGPGTRLTVT.